These 22 T cell receptor beta chains were all obtained from the same sample, sequenced in a study of persistence of HIV-infected CD4 T cells. This was the immunoSEQ version 4 assay in survey mode. Using immunoSEQ multiplex PCR, the repertoire was profiled, and TCRdb retains in-frame clones only, with some absent. The top ten hold 0.45% to 0.5% of the sample, which has approximately 45,000 clones, about 85% seen once. For these TCRs, the target antigens are not known. Nonspecific anti-CD3/anti-CD28 bead stimulation represents the broad CD4+ T cell repertoire. Sorting selected CD4+ T cells upregulating both CD40 ligand and CD69. Sequenced material: CD4+ T cells sorted from PBMCs after 18-hour stimulation, taken from a patient who received antiretroviral therapy. These receptors came from an adult woman with HIV who was CMV-seropositive.

This clone was detected a few times. The V and J genes are TRBV30 and TRBJ1-2, with D possibly TRBD1 on 5 matching bases. The CDR3 loop spans 13 amino acids. The ends were cut back, 6 bases at V and 6 bases at J, with 17 bases in the middle. Germline V gives CDR1 GTSNPN, CDR2 SVGIG (reference sequence). The CDR3 loop reads CACATQGLHGYTF. The CDR3 DNA is TGTGCCTGCGCTACCCAGGGACTTCATGGCTACACCTTC.

This clone has only one observation. The chain employs TRBV12-5 and TRBJ1-5; D is unresolved. Germline V gives CDR1 LGHNT, CDR2 FRNRAP. V lost 6 bases to trimming and J lost 0 bases, with 15 bases between them. The CDR3 spans 16 residues. This chain's CDR3 is CASGPDSRYSNQPQHF. CDR3 nucleotides: TGTGCTAGTGGCCCGGACTCTAGATATAGCAATCAGCCCCAGCATTTT.

The chain is built from TRBV10-3 and TRBJ2-2; 14 bases are shared with TRBD2. The germline V gene has CDR1 ENHRY and CDR2 SYGVKD. V was clipped by 6 bases and J by 4 bases; unmatched bases: 7. The CDR3 loop spans 17 amino acids. The CDR3 here is CAIRTSGGAEGTGELFF. The CDR3 DNA sequence: TGTGCCATCAGGACTAGCGGGGGGGCTGAAGGCACCGGGGAGCTGTTTTTT.

The chain joins TRBV18 to TRBJ1-6; TRBD1 aligns across 7 bases. The CDR3 covers 14 residues. The trim removed 7 bases at V and 5 bases at J, leaving 5 bases unmatched. From germline, CDR1 is KGHSH and CDR2 LQKENI. This CDR3 is CASFTGQDNSPLHF. The CDR3 coding sequence is TGTGCCAGCTTCACAGGACAGGATAATTCACCCCTCCACTTT.

The V gene is TRBV6-5, the J gene TRBJ1-2; D is undetermined. The V and J ends lost 9 bases and 5 bases respectively, with 13 bases between them. Per the germline V gene, CDR1 is MNHEY and CDR2 is SVGAGI. CDR3 length: 12 amino acids. The CDR3 loop is CARRSEGYGYTF. DNA of the CDR3: TGTGCCAGGAGGAGCGAGGGATATGGCTACACCTTC.

This chain links TRBV2 with TRBJ1-6; D ambiguous. The CDR3 is 13 amino acids. Between the trimmed V and J ends, which lost 2 bases and 8 bases, there was a span of 7 bases. Per germline, CDR1 SNHLY and CDR2 FYNNEI. CDR3 nucleotide sequence: TGTGCCAGCAGTGAAAACGGGGATTCACCCCTCCACTTT. Its protein is CASSENGDSPLHF.

The chain combines TRBV5-5 with TRBJ1-3, with TRBD1 identical over 9 bases. The CDR3 is 15 residues long. Germline CDR1 SGHKS, CDR2 YYEKEE (reference sequence). J gave up 0 bases and V 4 bases, and 2 bases lay outside the gene matches. In DNA, the CDR3 is TGTGCCAGCAGCCTGGACAGGGGCTCTGGAAACACCATATATTTT. Amino acid sequence: CASSLDRGSGNTIYF.

V and J are TRBV5-6 and TRBJ2-7; D gene uncertain. Germline V gene sequence: CDR1 SGHDT, CDR2 YYEEEE. CDR3 length: 17 residues. Trimming pared 0 bases from V and 4 bases from J, leaving 20 bases between. CDR3 nucleotides: TGTGCCAGCAGCTTGGGGACCTATCCTAACAGATTTTACGAGCAGTACTTC. This sequence encodes CASSLGTYPNRFYEQYF.

This clone was seen only a few times. The V call is TRBV13, the J call TRBJ2-7, with 12 bases matching TRBD2. Germline V gene data show CDR1 as PRHDT and CDR2 as FYEKMQ (reference sequence). V lost 1 base and J lost 3; bases outside the gene matches: 1. The CDR3 consists of 15 residues. The CDR3 DNA sequence: TGTGCCAGCAGCTTAGTACTAGCGGGGGGCTACGAGCAGTACTTC. This codes for CASSLVLAGGYEQYF.

The chain combines TRBV18 with TRBJ1-2; D gene unclear. The CDR3 consists of 11 residues. Per germline, CDR1 KGHSH and CDR2 LQKENI. The V and J ends lost 3 bases and 6 bases respectively, with 5 bases between them. CDR3 nucleotide sequence: TGTGCCAGCTCACCCGGGGATGGCTACACCTTC. Its translation is CASSPGDGYTF.

V and J are TRBV10-1 and TRBJ2-2, with a weak D call TRBD1 (5 bases). The length of the CDR3 is 15 residues. The V end lost 0 bases, the J end lost 0 bases, and 5 bases lay between the germline ends. Germline V lookup: CDR1 WNHNN, CDR2 SYGVQD (reference sequence). The CDR3 sequence is CASSESTANTGELFF. In DNA form, the CDR3 reads TGCGCCAGCAGTGAGTCGACAGCGAACACCGGGGAGCTGTTTTTT.

The rearrangement links TRBV19 to TRBJ2-3; 8 bases align to TRBD1. The CDR3 has 14 amino acids. Germline V lookup: CDR1 LNHDA, CDR2 SQIVND (reference sequence). V dropped 9 bases and J dropped 2; count of bases not matched to a gene: 7. The CDR3 DNA follows: TGTGCCAGCTGGACAGGGAGGTTCACAGATACGCAGTATTTT. Amino acid sequence: CASWTGRFTDTQYF.

The chain is built from TRBV30 and TRBJ1-3, with D perhaps TRBD1 (5 bases). The CDR3 spans 14 residues. Trimming pared 3 bases from V and 4 bases from J, leaving 13 bases between. In germline, CDR1 is GTSNPN, CDR2 SVGIG (reference sequence). The CDR3 nucleotides read TGTGCCTGGAGGGGACCCGGAGGAGGAAACACCATATATTTT. Amino acids: CAWRGPGGGNTIYF. Supplemented by reference TRBV30 and TRBJ1-3, the full variable domain reads SQTIHQWPATLVQPVGSPLSLECTVEGTSNPNLYWYRQAAGRGLQLLFYSVGIGQISSEVPQNLSASRPQDRQFILSSKKLLLSDSGFYLCAWRGPGGGNTIYFGEGSWLTVV.

This clone has a handful of counts. This rearrangement joins TRBV9 to TRBJ1-1, with TRBD1 matching 9 bases. With 6 bases clipped from V and 6 bases from J, the junction kept 9 bases outside the gene matches. There are 14 residues in the CDR3. Germline CDR1 SGDLS, CDR2 YYNGEE. The CDR3 bases are TGTGCCAGCACCACAGGGGGCGAGAAAGCTGAAGCTTTCTTT. This translates into CASTTGGEKAEAFF. The full variable domain, completed using reference TRBV9 and TRBJ1-1, is DSGVTQTPKHLITATGQRVTLRCSPRSGDLSVYWYQQSLDQGLQFLIQYYNGEERAKGNILERFSAQQFPDLHSELNLSSLELGDSALYFCASTTGGEKAEAFFGQGTRLTVV.

This clone was recorded a few times. This chain connects TRBV3-1 (or the pseudogene TRBV3-2) to TRBJ1-2; perhaps TRBD1 as D (6 bases). CDR1 and CDR2 from the germline V gene are LGHDT and YNNKEL (reference sequence). There are 15 residues in the CDR3. The ends were cut back, 4 bases at V and 3 bases at J, with 15 bases in the middle. DNA for the CDR3: TGTGCCAGCAGCCCGGCGGCGGGGGCCCACTATGGCTACACCTTC. Translated, it gives CASSPAAGAHYGYTF.

The chain employs TRBV20-1 and TRBJ1-2; TRBD1 matches 10 bases. With 3 bases clipped from V and 7 bases from J, the junction kept 11 bases outside the gene matches. This CDR3 has 15 amino acids. CDR1 is DFQATT and CDR2 is SNEGSKA in the germline V gene (reference sequence). The CDR3 DNA is TGCAGTGCTAGTAGATGGACAGGGGGACGACCTGGCTACACCTTC. This gives the protein CSASRWTGGRPGYTF.

V gene TRBV5-1 combines with J gene TRBJ2-3; TRBD2 aligns across 7 bases. CDR1 is SGHRS and CDR2 is YFSETQ in the germline V gene. The CDR3 is made up of 16 amino acids. The junction had 10 bases not matched to a gene; V was cut back by 6 bases and J by 0 bases. The CDR3: CASIPRGAGSTDTQYF. CDR3 sequence (DNA): TGCGCCAGCATCCCTCGGGGAGCGGGGAGCACAGATACGCAGTATTTT.

The chain carries TRBV11-3 and TRBJ2-2, with D uncertain. V was clipped by 2 bases and J by 5 bases, with 9 bases between them. Germline V CDR1 and CDR2: SGHNT, YENEEA. The CDR3 contains 14 residues. CDR3 bases: TGTGCCAGCAGCTTACCAGGAAGAACCGGGGAGCTGTTTTTT. This encodes CASSLPGRTGELFF.

This chain links TRBV27 with TRBJ2-1; 9 bases fit TRBD1. The CDR3 contains 14 residues. Germline trimming cut 7 bases from V and 6 bases from J; bases unmatched to any gene: 7. From germline, CDR1 is MNHEY and CDR2 SMNVEV (reference sequence). This CDR3 is CASNRDREFNEQFF. CDR3 in DNA: TGTGCCAGCAATCGGGACAGGGAATTCAATGAGCAGTTCTTC.

The genes are TRBV24-1 and TRBJ1-2; TRBD1 might be the D (5 bases). Germline CDR1 and CDR2: KGHDR and SFDVKD. The CDR3 contains 13 residues. V was shortened by 3 bases and J by 4 bases, with 8 bases between the two germline ends. CDR3 coding DNA: TGTGCCACCAGTGATAGGGGAAGCTATGGCTACACCTTC. Translated, it gives CATSDRGSYGYTF.

This rearrangement joins TRBV12-5 to TRBJ2-1; TRBD2 matches at 7 bases. CDR3 length equals 20 residues. The ends lost 2 bases at V and 0 bases at J; junction bases unmatched: 16. The germline V gene encodes CDR1 LGHNT and CDR2 FRNRAP. In DNA, the CDR3 is TGTGCTAGTGGTTTGTATTCTATGGAGGTGGGGGGGAGCTCCTACAATGAGCAGTTCTTC. Its translation is CASGLYSMEVGGSSYNEQFF. Using reference TRBV12-5 and TRBJ2-1 for the parts outside the CDR3, the full variable domain is DARVTQTPRHKVTEMGQEVTMRCQPILGHNTVFWYRQTMMQGLELLAYFRNRAPLDDSGMPKDRFSAEMPDATLATLKIQPSEPRDSAVYFCASGLYSMEVGGSSYNEQFFGPGTRLTVL.

This chain uses TRBV3-1 (or the pseudogene TRBV3-2) with TRBJ1-5, with D unresolved. Germline CDR1 LGHDT, CDR2 YNNKEL (reference sequence). V gave up 1 base and J gave up 1 base, with 11 bases separating them. The CDR3 contains 16 residues. The CDR3 DNA sequence: TGTGCCAGCAGCCAAGCGGCAGGCGGCAGCAATCAGCCCCAGCATTTT. Translating gives CASSQAAGGSNQPQHF.